This T cell receptor (beta chain) was sequenced for a study of blood T cell repertoires in COVID-19. Germline V gives CDR1 SEHNR, CDR2 FQNEAQ (reference sequence). The V segment lost 4 bases and the J segment 4 bases; nucleotides outside the gene matches: 6. The length of the CDR3 is 15 residues. TCRdb's copy holds only in-frame clones and misses some; the assay was immunoSEQ multiplex PCR. The data contain 200,000 to 300,000 clones, 80% to 85% of them seen just once; the ten biggest clones take up around 12%. This clonotype was sampled from a woman aged 55-69 years with active or convalescent COVID-19. The V gene is TRBV7-9, the J gene TRBJ2-5, with 10 bases identical to TRBD1. The sequenced sample consisted of peripheral blood. The CDR3 DNA follows: TGTGCCAGCAGCTCCGGGACAGGGGATGTAGAGACCCAGTACTTC. Encoded protein: CASSSGTGDVETQYF.